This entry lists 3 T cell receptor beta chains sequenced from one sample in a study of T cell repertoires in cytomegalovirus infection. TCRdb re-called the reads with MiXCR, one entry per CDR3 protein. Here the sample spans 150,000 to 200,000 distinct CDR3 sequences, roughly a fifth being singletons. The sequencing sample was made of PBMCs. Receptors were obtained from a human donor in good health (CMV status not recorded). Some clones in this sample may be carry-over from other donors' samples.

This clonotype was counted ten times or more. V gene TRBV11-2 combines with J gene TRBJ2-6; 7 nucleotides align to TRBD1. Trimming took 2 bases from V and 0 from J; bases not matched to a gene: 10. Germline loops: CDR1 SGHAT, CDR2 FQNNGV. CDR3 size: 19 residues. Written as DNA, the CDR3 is TGTGCCAGCAGCTTATGGTCCCAGGGGGTGCTCTCTGGGGCCAACGTCCTGACTTTC. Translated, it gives CASSLWSQGVLSGANVLTF. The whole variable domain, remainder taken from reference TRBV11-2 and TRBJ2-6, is EAGVAQSPRYKIIEKRQSVAFWCNPISGHATLYWYQQILGQGPKLLIQFQNNGVVDDSQLPKDRFSAERLKGVDSTLKIQPAKLEDSAVYLCASSLWSQGVLSGANVLTFGAGSRLTVL.

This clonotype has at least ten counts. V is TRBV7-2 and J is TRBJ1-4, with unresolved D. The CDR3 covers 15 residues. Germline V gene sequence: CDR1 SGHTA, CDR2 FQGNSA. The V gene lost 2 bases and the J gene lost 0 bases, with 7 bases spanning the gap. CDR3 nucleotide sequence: TGTGCCAGCAGCTTAAATAAGGCAACTAATGAAAAACTGTTTTTT. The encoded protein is CASSLNKATNEKLFF.

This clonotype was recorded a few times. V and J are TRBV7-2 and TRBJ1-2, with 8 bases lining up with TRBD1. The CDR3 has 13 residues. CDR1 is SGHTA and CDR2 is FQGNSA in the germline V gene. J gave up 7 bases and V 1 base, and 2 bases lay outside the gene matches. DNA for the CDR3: TGTGCCAGCAGCTTAGGGACAGGGACTGGCTACACCTTC. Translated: CASSLGTGTGYTF.